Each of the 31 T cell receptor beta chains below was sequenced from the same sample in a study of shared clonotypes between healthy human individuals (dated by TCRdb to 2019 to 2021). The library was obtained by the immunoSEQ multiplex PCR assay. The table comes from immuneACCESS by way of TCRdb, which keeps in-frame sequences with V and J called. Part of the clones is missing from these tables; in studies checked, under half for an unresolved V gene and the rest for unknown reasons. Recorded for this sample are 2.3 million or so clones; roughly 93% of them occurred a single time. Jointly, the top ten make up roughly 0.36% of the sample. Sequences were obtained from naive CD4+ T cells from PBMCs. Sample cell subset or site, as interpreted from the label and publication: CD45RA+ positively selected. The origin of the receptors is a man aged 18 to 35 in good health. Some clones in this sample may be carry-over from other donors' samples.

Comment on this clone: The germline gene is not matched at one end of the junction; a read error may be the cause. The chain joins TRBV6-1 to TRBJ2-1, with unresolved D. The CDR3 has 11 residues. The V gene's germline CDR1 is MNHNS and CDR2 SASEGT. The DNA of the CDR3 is TGTGCCAGCAGTGACTTGCTGTTTTTGATCTTC. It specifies CASSDLLFLIF.

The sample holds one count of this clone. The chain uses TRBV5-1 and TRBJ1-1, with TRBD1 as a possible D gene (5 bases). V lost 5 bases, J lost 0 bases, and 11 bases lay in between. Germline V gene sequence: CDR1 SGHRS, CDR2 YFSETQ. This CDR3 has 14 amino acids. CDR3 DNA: TGCGCCAGCAGAAAGGACATCATGAACACTGAAGCTTTCTTT. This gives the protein CASRKDIMNTEAFF.

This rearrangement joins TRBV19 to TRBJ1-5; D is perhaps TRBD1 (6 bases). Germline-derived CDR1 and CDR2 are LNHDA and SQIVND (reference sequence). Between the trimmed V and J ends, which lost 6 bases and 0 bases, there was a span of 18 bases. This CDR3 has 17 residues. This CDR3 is CASSLTSGAYSNQPQHF. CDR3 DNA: TGTGCCAGTAGCCTGACGTCAGGGGCTTATAGCAATCAGCCCCAGCATTTT.

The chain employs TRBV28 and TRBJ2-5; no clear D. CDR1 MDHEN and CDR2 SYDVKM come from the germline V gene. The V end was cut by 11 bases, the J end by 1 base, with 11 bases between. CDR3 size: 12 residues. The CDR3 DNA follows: TGTGCCGTCCAGTCGGCCCAAGAGACCCAGTACTTC. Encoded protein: CAVQSAQETQYF.

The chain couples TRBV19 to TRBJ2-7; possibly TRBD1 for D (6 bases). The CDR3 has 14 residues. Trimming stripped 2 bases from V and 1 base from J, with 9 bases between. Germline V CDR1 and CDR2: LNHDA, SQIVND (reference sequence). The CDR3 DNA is TGTGCCAGTAGTATAAACAGGGATTCCTACGAGCAGTACTTC. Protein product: CASSINRDSYEQYF.

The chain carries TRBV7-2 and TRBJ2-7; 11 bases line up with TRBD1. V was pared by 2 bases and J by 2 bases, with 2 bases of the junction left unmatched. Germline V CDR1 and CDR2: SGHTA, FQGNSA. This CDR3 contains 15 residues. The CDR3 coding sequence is TGTGCCAGCAGCTTACCGGGACAGGGGGCCTACGAGCAGTACTTC. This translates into CASSLPGQGAYEQYF.

The CDR3 sequence is CASSSLSFPGTEAFF. CDR3 DNA: TGTGCCAGCAGTTCCCTTTCCTTCCCCGGCACTGAAGCTTTCTTT. The chain has TRBV28 and TRBJ1-1; no reliable D call. Trimming shortened V by 4 bases and J by 4 bases, and 16 bases separated the two germline ends. The CDR3 has 15 residues. Germline CDR1 MDHEN, CDR2 SYDVKM.

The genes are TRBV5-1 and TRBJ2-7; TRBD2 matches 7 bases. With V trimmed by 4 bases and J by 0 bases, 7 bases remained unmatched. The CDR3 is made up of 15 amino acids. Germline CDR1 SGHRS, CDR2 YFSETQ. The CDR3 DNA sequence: TGCGCCAGCAGCCTGACTAGCAGAAACTCCTACGAGCAGTACTTC. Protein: CASSLTSRNSYEQYF.

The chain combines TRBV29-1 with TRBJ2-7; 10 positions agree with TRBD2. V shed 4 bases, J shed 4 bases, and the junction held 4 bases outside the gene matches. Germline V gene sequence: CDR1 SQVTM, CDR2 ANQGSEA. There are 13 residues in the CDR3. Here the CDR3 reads CSVALAGRYEQYF. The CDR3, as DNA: TGCAGCGTTGCACTAGCGGGAAGGTACGAGCAGTACTTC.

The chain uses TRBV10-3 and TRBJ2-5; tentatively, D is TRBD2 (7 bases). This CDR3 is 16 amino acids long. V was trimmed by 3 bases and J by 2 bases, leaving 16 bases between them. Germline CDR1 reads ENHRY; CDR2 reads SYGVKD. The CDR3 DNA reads TGTGCCATCAGTGATGCGGGGGCGGCCTCTCAAGAGACCCAGTACTTC. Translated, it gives CAISDAGAASQETQYF.

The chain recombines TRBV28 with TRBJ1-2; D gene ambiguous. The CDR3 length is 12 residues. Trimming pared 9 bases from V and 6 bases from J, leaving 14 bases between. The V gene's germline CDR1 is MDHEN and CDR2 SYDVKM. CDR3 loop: CASKQGIDGYTF. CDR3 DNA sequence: TGTGCCAGTAAACAAGGAATAGATGGCTACACCTTC.

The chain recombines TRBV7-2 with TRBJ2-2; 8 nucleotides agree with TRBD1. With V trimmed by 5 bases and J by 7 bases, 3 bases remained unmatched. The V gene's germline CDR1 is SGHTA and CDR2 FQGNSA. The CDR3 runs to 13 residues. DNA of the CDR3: TGTGCCAGCAGCCGGGACAGGATCGGGGAGCTGTTTTTT. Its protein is CASSRDRIGELFF.

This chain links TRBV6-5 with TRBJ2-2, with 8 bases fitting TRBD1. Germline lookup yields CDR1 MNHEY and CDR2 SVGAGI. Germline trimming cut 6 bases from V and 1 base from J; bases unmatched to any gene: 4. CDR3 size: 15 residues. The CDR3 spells CASRHGTGNTGELFF. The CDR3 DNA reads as TGTGCCAGCAGACACGGGACAGGGAACACCGGGGAGCTGTTTTTT.

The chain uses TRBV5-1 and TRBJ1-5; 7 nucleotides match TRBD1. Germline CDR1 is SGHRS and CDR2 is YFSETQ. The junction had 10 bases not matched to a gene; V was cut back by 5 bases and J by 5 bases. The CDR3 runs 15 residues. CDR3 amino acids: CASSQTGTEDQPQHF. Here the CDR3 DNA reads TGCGCCAGCAGTCAGACCGGGACAGAGGATCAGCCCCAGCATTTT. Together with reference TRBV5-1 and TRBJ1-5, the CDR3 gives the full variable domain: KAGVTQTPRYLIKTRGQQVTLSCSPISGHRSVSWYQQTPGQGLQFLFEYFSETQRNKGNFPGRFSGRQFSNSRSEMNVSTLELGDSALYLCASSQTGTEDQPQHFGDGTRLSIL.

The CDR3, as DNA: TGTGCCTGGAGTTCGGCAGGGGAACAGCCCCAGCATTTT. Translating it yields CAWSSAGEQPQHF. The chain links TRBV30 to TRBJ1-5; tentatively, D is TRBD1 (6 bases). Germline lookup yields CDR1 GTSNPN and CDR2 SVGIG (reference sequence). Trimming took off 2 bases at V and 7 bases at J, with 12 bases between the two ends. The CDR3 has 13 amino acids.

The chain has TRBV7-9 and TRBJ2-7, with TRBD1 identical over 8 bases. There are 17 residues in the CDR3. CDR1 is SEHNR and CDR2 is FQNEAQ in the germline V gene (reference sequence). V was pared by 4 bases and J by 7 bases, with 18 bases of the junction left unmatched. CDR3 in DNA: TGTGCCAGCAGCTCTCTTGGGCAGGGGGCGAGGTTGAGAGAGCAGTACTTC. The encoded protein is CASSSLGQGARLREQYF.

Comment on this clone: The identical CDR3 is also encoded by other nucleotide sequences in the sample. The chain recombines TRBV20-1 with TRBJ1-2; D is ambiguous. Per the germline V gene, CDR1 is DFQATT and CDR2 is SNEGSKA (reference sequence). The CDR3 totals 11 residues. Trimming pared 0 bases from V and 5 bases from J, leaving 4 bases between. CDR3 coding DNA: TGCAGTGCTAGAGATAGTTATGGCTACACCTTC. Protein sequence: CSARDSYGYTF.

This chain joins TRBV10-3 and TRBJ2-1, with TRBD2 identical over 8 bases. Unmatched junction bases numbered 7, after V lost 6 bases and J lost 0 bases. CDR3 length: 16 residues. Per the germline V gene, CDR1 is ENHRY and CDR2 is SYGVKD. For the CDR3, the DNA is TGTGCCATCAGCCCTGCTAGCGGGTTCTCCTACAATGAGCAGTTCTTC. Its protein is CAISPASGFSYNEQFF.

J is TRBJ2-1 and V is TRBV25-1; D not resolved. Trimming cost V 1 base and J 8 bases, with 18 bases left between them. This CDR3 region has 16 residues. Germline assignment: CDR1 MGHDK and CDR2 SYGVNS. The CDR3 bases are TGTGCCAGCAGTGAATCGAGGAGTCTGGGTGTCGATGAGCAGTTCTTC. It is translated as CASSESRSLGVDEQFF. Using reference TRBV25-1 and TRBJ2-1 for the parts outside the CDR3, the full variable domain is EADIYQTPRYLVIGTGKKITLECSQTMGHDKMYWYQQDPGMELHLIHYSYGVNSTEKGDLSSESTVSRIRTEHFPLTLESARPSHTSQYLCASSESRSLGVDEQFFGPGTRLTVL.

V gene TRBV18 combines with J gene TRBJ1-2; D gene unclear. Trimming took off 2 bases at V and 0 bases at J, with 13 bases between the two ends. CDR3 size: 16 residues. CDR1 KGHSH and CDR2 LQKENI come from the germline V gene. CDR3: CASSPTPAASNYGYTF. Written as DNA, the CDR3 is TGTGCCAGCTCACCAACGCCGGCAGCTTCTAACTATGGCTACACCTTC.

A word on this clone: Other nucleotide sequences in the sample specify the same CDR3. CDR3: CSAPGGYEQYF. CDR3 DNA sequence: TGCAGTGCCCCCGGAGGCTACGAGCAGTACTTC. This chain uses TRBV20-1 with TRBJ2-7; D perhaps matches TRBD2 (5 bases). The CDR3 spans 11 residues. Trimming shortened V by 6 bases and J by 3 bases, and 9 bases separated the two germline ends. In germline, CDR1 is DFQATT, CDR2 SNEGSKA (reference sequence).

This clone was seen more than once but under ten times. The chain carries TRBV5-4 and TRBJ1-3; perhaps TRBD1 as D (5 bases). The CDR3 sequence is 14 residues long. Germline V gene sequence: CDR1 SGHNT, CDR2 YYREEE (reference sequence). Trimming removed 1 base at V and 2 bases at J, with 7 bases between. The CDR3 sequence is CASSLWGTGNTIYF. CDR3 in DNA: TGTGCCAGCAGCTTGTGGGGGACTGGAAACACCATATATTTT. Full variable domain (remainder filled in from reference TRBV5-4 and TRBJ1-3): ETGVTQSPTHLIKTRGQQVTLRCSSQSGHNTVSWYQQALGQGPQFIFQYYREEENGRGNFPPRFSGLQFPNYSSELNVNALELDDSALYLCASSLWGTGNTIYFGEGSWLTVV.

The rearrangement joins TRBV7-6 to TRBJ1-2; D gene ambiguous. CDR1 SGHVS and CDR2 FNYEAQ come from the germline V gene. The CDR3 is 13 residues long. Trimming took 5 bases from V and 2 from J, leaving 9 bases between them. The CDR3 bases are TGTGCCAGCAGCCGGGCCCCCAACTATGGCTACACCTTC. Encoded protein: CASSRAPNYGYTF. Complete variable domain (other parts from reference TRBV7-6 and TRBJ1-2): GAGVSQSPRYKVTKRGQDVALRCDPISGHVSLYWYRQALGQGPEFLTYFNYEAQQDKSGLPNDRFSAERPEGSISTLTIQRTEQRDSAMYRCASSRAPNYGYTFGSGTRLTVV.

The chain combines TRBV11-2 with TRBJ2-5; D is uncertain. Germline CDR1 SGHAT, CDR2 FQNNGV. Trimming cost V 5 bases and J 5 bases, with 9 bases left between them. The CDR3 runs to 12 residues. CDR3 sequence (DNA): TGTGCCAGCAGCCCGACTTGGGAGACCCAGTACTTC. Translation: CASSPTWETQYF.

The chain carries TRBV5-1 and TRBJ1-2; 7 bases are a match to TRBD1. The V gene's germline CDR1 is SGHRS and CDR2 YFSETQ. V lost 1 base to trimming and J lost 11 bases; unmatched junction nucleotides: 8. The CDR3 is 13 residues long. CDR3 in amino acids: CASSLTGQPAYTF. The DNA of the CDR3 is TGCGCCAGCAGCTTGACGGGACAGCCTGCATACACCTTC.

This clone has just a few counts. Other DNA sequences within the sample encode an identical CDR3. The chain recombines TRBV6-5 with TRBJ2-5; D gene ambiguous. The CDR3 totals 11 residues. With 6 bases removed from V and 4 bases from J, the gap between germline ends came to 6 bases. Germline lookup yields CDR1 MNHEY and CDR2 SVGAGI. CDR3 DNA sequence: TGTGCCAGCAGCACCGGAGAGACCCAGTACTTC. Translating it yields CASSTGETQYF.

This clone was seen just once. The CDR3 coding sequence is TGTGCCAGCAAGTGGTCCCCGGGACAAGAGACCCAGTACTTC. Its translation is CASKWSPGQETQYF. The chain recombines TRBV27 with TRBJ2-5, with a possible D match to TRBD2 (5 bases). V gave up 7 bases and J gave up 2 bases, with 14 bases separating them. Per germline, CDR1 MNHEY and CDR2 SMNVEV (reference sequence). The CDR3 extends over 14 amino acids.

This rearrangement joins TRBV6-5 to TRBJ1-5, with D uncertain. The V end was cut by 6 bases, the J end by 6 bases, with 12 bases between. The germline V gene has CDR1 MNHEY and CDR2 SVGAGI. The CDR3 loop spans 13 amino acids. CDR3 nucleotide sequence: TGTGCCAGCAGCCCTACACCTCGTCAGCCCCAGCATTTT. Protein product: CASSPTPRQPQHF.

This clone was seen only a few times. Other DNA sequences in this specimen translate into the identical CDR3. CDR3 sequence (DNA): TGTGCCAGCAGCCCCGGGACTAGCGGGTACAATGAGCAGTTCTTC. This gives the protein CASSPGTSGYNEQFF. The V call is TRBV7-3, the J call TRBJ2-1, with 12 bases lining up with TRBD2. V shed 5 bases, J shed 4 bases, and the junction held 3 bases outside the gene matches. Germline CDR1 reads SGHTA; CDR2 reads FQGTGA. The CDR3 is 15 amino acids.

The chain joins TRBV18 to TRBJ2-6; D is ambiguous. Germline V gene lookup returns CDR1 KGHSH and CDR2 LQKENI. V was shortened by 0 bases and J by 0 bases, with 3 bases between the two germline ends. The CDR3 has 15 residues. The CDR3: CASSPPYSGANVLTF. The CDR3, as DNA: TGTGCCAGCTCACCACCCTACTCTGGGGCCAACGTCCTGACTTTC. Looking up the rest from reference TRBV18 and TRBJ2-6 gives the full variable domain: NAGVMQNPRHLVRRRGQEARLRCSPMKGHSHVYWYRQLPEEGLKFMVYLQKENIIDESGMPKERFSAEFPKEGPSILRIQQVVRGDSAAYFCASSPPYSGANVLTFGAGSRLTVL.

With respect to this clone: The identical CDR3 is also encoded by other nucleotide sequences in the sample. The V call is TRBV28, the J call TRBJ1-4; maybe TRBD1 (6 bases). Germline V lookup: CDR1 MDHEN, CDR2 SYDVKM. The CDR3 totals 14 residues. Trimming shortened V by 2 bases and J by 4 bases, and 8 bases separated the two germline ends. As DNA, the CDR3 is TGTGCCAGCAGTTTAGGGGGCGGTAATGAAAAACTGTTTTTT. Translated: CASSLGGGNEKLFF.